This T cell receptor beta chain was profiled in a study of technical replicates of blood from several donors. Sequenced by immunoSEQ multiplex PCR; TCRdb stores in-frame clones only, minus some. There are more than 65,000 clones in the sample; 90% to 97% occur only once, and about 0.31% lies in the top ten. This clonotype was obtained from a human donor in good health. Sequencing was performed on T cells isolated from PBMCs.

CDR3 DNA sequence: TGTGCCAGCAGCCAGACTACAGGGGCCTCCTATGGCTACACCTTC. Its protein product is CASSQTTGASYGYTF. J is TRBJ1-2 and V is TRBV7-9; 7 bases agree with TRBD1. Germline lookup yields CDR1 SEHNR and CDR2 FQNEAQ (reference sequence). The J segment lost 4 bases and the V segment lost 5 bases, leaving 10 bases of the junction unmatched. CDR3 size: 15 residues.